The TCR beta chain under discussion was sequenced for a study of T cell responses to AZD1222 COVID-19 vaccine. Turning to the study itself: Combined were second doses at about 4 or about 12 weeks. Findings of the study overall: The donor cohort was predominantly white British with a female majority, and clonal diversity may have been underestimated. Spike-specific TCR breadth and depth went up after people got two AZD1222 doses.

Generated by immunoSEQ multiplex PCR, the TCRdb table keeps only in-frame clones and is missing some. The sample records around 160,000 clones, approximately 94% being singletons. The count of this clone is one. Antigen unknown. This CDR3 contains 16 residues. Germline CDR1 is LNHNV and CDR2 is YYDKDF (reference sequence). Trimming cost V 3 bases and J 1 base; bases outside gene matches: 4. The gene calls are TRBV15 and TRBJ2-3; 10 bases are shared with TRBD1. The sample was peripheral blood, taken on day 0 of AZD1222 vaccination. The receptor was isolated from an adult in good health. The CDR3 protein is CATSSGTGAGTDTQYF. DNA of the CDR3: TGTGCCACCAGCAGTGGGACAGGGGCTGGCACAGATACGCAGTATTTT.